These T cell receptor beta chains were read from a single sample in a study of T cell changes during pregnancy in multiple sclerosis. The table came from immunoSEQ multiplex PCR; TCRdb's copy has only in-frame clones and leaves some out. The sample consists of roughly 93,000 clones, about 91% of them appearing once. Sequencing used peripheral blood, obtained after pregnancy. All receptors derive from a female donor in good health, enrolled as a control in a pregnancy study. The CDR3 runs from the conserved cysteine through the conserved F or W. A D gene is named only where the DNA matches it firmly. Where a row states a size, it is once, few, many or the class of an expanded clone; other rows omit it.

NA	TRBV6-1	NA	TRBJ1-1	CASSGGAHQAFF	TGTGCCAGCAGCGGCGGCGCGCACCAAGCTTTCTTT
NA	TRBV28	TRBD2	TRBJ2-6	CASNPGTSVSGANVLTF	TGTGCCAGCAATCCCGGGACTAGCGTCTCTGGGGCCAACGTCCTGACTTTC
NA	TRBV29-1	NA	TRBJ2-1	CSVSVPSNEQFF	TGCAGCGTGTCCGTGCCTAGTAATGAGCAGTTCTTC
NA	TRBV10-3	NA	TRBJ1-5	CAIKRGGDQPQHF	TGTGCCATCAAACGGGGGGGGGATCAGCCCCAGCATTTT
NA	TRBV19	TRBD1	TRBJ1-1	CASRDRGPVTEAFF	TGTGCCAGTAGGGACAGGGGGCCGGTCACTGAAGCTTTCTTT
NA	TRBV28	NA	TRBJ1-1	CASSPPGQTNTEAFF	TGTGCCAGCAGCCCCCCAGGACAGACGAACACTGAAGCTTTCTTT
NA	TRBV30	TRBD1	TRBJ1-5	CAWSVSRQGNGKPQHF	TGTGCCTGGAGTGTATCTAGACAGGGTAATGGGAAGCCCCAGCATTTT
NA	TRBV4-1	NA	TRBJ2-7	CASSQVNRVYEQYF	TGCGCCAGCAGCCAAGTCAACAGGGTCTACGAGCAGTACTTC
NA	TRBV5-8	TRBD2	TRBJ2-1	CASALGGSSYEQFF	TGTGCCAGCGCACTAGGCGGGAGTTCTTATGAGCAGTTCTTC
NA	TRBV5-1	NA	TRBJ1-1	CASSWGGLNTEAFF	TGCGCCAGCAGCTGGGGGGGTCTGAACACTGAAGCTTTCTTT
NA	TRBV7-8	NA	TRBJ2-5	CASSSRRAGVMSLETQYF	TGTGCCAGCAGCTCCCGTCGCGCCGGGGTCATGTCTCTGGAGACCCAGTACTTC
NA	TRBV9	TRBD2	TRBJ2-3	CASSVMGSGGAGTDTQYF	TGTGCCAGCAGCGTAATGGGTAGCGGGGGGGCAGGCACAGATACGCAGTATTTT
NA	TRBV5-4	NA	TRBJ1-2	CASSLGGGDNYGYTF	TGTGCCAGCAGCTTGGGGGGCGGCGACAACTATGGCTACACCTTC
NA	TRBV9	TRBD1	TRBJ2-7	CASSPGTVGDEQYF	TGTGCCAGCAGCCCTGGGACAGTCGGAGACGAGCAGTACTTC
NA	TRBV27	NA	TRBJ2-2	CASRGAATPNTGELFF	TGTGCCAGCAGGGGAGCCGCAACGCCGAACACCGGGGAGCTGTTTTTT
NA	TRBV7-2	NA	TRBJ1-4	CASGGVATNEKLFF	TGTGCCAGCGGGGGGGTCGCAACTAATGAAAAACTGTTTTTT
NA	TRBV28	TRBD1	TRBJ2-7	CASSSTGTSYEQYF	TGTGCCAGCAGTTCGACAGGGACCTCCTACGAGCAGTACTTC
NA	TRBV9	NA	TRBJ1-2	CASSTPGLIYGYTF	TGTGCCAGCAGCACCCCGGGACTTATATATGGCTACACCTTC
NA	TRBV29-1	TRBD2	TRBJ2-7	CSVEVLGGSYEQYF	TGCAGCGTTGAAGTTTTGGGGGGGTCCTACGAGCAGTACTTC
NA	TRBV5-3	TRBD2	TRBJ2-1	CARSIGLAGGNNEQFF	TGTGCCAGAAGCATAGGACTAGCGGGGGGGAACAATGAGCAGTTCTTC
NA	TRBV6-5	TRBD1	TRBJ2-7	CASSYRQGGEQYF	TGTGCCAGCAGTTATAGACAGGGTGGCGAGCAGTACTTC
NA	TRBV7-9	TRBD1	TRBJ1-1	CASSPTGGRLNTEAFF	TGTGCCAGCAGCCCGACAGGGGGAAGGCTGAACACTGAAGCTTTCTTT
NA	TRBV7-9	NA	TRBJ2-1	CASSLVQGSSDEQFF	TGTGCCAGCAGCTTAGTACAGGGATCGTCCGATGAGCAGTTCTTC
NA	TRBV6-5	NA	TRBJ2-7	CASSPAGFSYEQYF	TGTGCCAGCAGCCCGGCCGGGTTTAGTTACGAGCAGTACTTC
NA	TRBV11-2	NA	TRBJ1-2	CASSLGQDYGYTF	TGTGCCAGCAGCTTGGGACAAGATTATGGCTACACCTTC
NA	TRBV28	TRBD1	TRBJ2-7	CASSMDRGLSYEQYF	TGTGCCAGCAGTATGGACAGGGGCCTCTCCTACGAGCAGTACTTC
NA	TRBV19	TRBD1	TRBJ1-5	CASTLRTGNQPQHF	TGTGCCAGTACCCTCCGGACAGGTAATCAGCCCCAGCATTTT
NA	TRBV2	TRBD2	TRBJ2-7	CASSDRLAGLDEQYF	TGTGCCAGCAGTGATAGACTAGCGGGGTTGGACGAGCAGTACTTC
once	TRBV11-2	NA	TRBJ2-1	CASSLEIGAYNEQFF	TGTGCCAGCAGCTTAGAAATCGGAGCCTACAATGAGCAGTTCTTC
NA	TRBV30	NA	TRBJ2-3	CAWNGVFTDTQYF	TGTGCCTGGAACGGGGTTTTCACAGATACGCAGTATTTT
NA	TRBV19	TRBD1	TRBJ2-7	CASTGTGAIVEQYF	TGTGCCAGTACCGGGACAGGGGCCATCGTCGAGCAGTACTTC
NA	TRBV5-6	TRBD1	TRBJ2-7	CASSPPGTGGGEQYF	TGTGCCAGCAGCCCCCCCGGGACAGGGGGCGGCGAGCAGTACTTC
NA	TRBV25-1	NA	TRBJ2-1	CASRSSRAEGDEQFF	TGTGCCAGCAGATCCTCCAGAGCGGAGGGCGATGAGCAGTTCTTC
NA	TRBV6-5	NA	TRBJ2-7	CASSYQEGSYEQYF	TGTGCCAGCAGTTACCAGGAGGGCTCCTACGAGCAGTACTTC
NA	TRBV6-6	NA	TRBJ1-2	CASSYSSVLKHYGYTF	TGTGCCAGCAGTTACTCTTCAGTCCTCAAACACTATGGCTACACCTTC
NA	TRBV5-4	NA	TRBJ1-2	CASSLNREGNYGYTF	TGTGCCAGCAGCTTGAACAGGGAAGGGAACTATGGCTACACCTTC
NA	TRBV5-5	TRBD1	TRBJ2-7	CASSSQGAYEQYF	TGTGCCAGCAGCTCTCAGGGGGCCTACGAGCAGTACTTC
NA	TRBV18	NA	TRBJ2-4	CASSPGQDPLAKNIQYF	TGTGCCAGCTCACCGGGACAAGACCCCCTAGCCAAAAACATTCAGTACTTC
NA	TRBV18	NA	TRBJ1-5	CASSPESVTNQPQHF	TGTGCCAGCTCACCGGAAAGCGTAACAAATCAGCCCCAGCATTTT
NA	TRBV29-1	TRBD1	TRBJ1-1	CSVSGGATEAFF	TGCAGCGTTTCAGGGGGTGCCACTGAAGCTTTCTTT
NA	TRBV2	TRBD1	TRBJ2-3	CASRQGGTQYF	TGTGCCAGCAGACAGGGGGGTACGCAGTATTTT
NA	TRBV28	NA	TRBJ2-1	CASRESSVKSYGLEQFF	TGTGCCAGCAGGGAGAGCTCAGTTAAGTCTTATGGACTGGAGCAGTTCTTC
NA	TRBV19	TRBD1	TRBJ1-4	CASSIRQGATNEKLFF	TGTGCCAGTAGTATCCGGCAGGGGGCAACTAATGAAAAACTGTTTTTT
NA	TRBV5-6	TRBD1	TRBJ2-5	CASSPKTGLFETQYF	TGTGCCAGCAGCCCAAAGACAGGGCTGTTCGAGACCCAGTACTTC
NA	TRBV6-5	NA	TRBJ1-3	CASSYSDSGNTIYF	TGTGCCAGCAGTTACTCCGACAGCGGAAACACCATATATTTT
NA	TRBV6-5	NA	TRBJ2-3	CASSYRRYSTDTQYF	TGTGCCAGCAGTTACAGGAGGTATAGCACAGATACGCAGTATTTT
NA	TRBV7-2	TRBD1	TRBJ2-7	CASSRSLTGGAYEQYF	TGTGCCAGCAGTCGAAGTCTGACAGGGGGGGCCTACGAGCAGTACTTC
NA	TRBV2	TRBD2	TRBJ2-1	CATRTSLDEQFF	TGTGCCACCCGGACTAGTCTTGATGAGCAGTTCTTC
NA	TRBV11-3	NA	TRBJ1-3	CASSLVGGAGNTIYF	TGTGCCAGCAGCTTAGTCGGCGGCGCTGGAAACACCATATATTTT
NA	TRBV5-1	NA	TRBJ2-7	CASSSLGDYEQYF	TGCGCCAGCAGCTCCCTAGGAGACTACGAGCAGTACTTC
NA	TRBV11-2	NA	TRBJ1-2	CASSVGYGYTF	TGTGCCAGCAGCGTCGGCTATGGCTACACCTTC
NA	TRBV7-9	TRBD2	TRBJ2-7	CASSLARSGRNTYEQYF	TGTGCCAGCAGCTTAGCTCGAAGCGGGAGGAACACCTACGAGCAGTACTTC
NA	TRBV2	NA	TRBJ2-1	CASSEVLGSEQFF	TGTGCCAGCAGTGAGGTTTTGGGCAGTGAGCAGTTCTTC
NA	TRBV5-8	NA	TRBJ1-1	CASSLRGGAEAFF	TGTGCCAGCAGCTTGAGGGGCGGGGCAGAAGCTTTCTTT
NA	TRBV10-1	TRBD1	TRBJ1-2	CASRMGQRLYGYTF	TGCGCCAGCCGAATGGGACAGCGCCTCTATGGCTACACCTTC
NA	TRBV11-2	TRBD2	TRBJ2-3	CASSSGLAGGGNTQYF	TGTGCCAGCAGCTCGGGACTAGCGGGAGGCGGTAATACGCAGTATTTT
once	TRBV5-1	TRBD2	TRBJ2-3	CASSLTSGVTDTQYF	TGCGCCAGCAGCTTGACTAGCGGGGTCACAGATACGCAGTATTTT
NA	TRBV7-9	TRBD1	TRBJ1-2	CASSLGDSFYGYTF	TGTGCCAGCAGCTTAGGGGACAGTTTCTATGGCTACACCTTC
NA	TRBV10-3	TRBD1	TRBJ1-2	CAISDGQGIPNYGYTF	TGTGCCATCAGTGATGGACAGGGGATACCTAACTATGGCTACACCTTC
NA	TRBV6-4	NA	TRBJ2-3	CASSDGGATDTQYF	TGTGCCAGCAGTGACGGGGGGGCCACAGATACGCAGTATTTT